A single TCR beta chain is shown here with its context. The data are from a study of blood T cell repertoires in COVID-19. Study background: In each case, the material was cDNA or gDNA derived from T cells, B-cell-depleted T cells, or PBMCs.

Data came from immunoSEQ multiplex PCR; TCRdb stores just in-frame clones and leaves some out. The sample consists of a few hundred thousand clones, roughly 84% of them appearing once. CDR3 size: 12 residues. Looked up from germline, CDR1 is SQVTM and CDR2 is ANQGSEA. The V and J ends lost 6 bases and 8 bases respectively, with 13 bases between them. The rearrangement uses TRBV29-1 and TRBJ1-4, with TRBD1 as a possible D gene (6 bases). Sequencing used peripheral blood. The receptor's source is a woman between 40 and 50 years old who had recovered from COVID-19. CDR3: CSVDHQGEKLFF. The CDR3, as DNA: TGCAGCGTCGATCACCAGGGGGAAAAACTGTTTTTT.